The 8 T cell receptor beta chains given below trace back to one sample, sequenced in a study of post-analysis software for immune sequencing data. Study-wide results and caveats: Patients used several TRBV segments, including TRBV5-6, TRBV5-1 and TRBV20-1, more often than controls.

These TCRs' antigens remain unknown. Unique molecular identifiers tagged the TCR beta cDNA libraries. TCRdb independently ran MiXCR on the PCR reads; one entry per CDR3 protein. The repertoire consists of a few hundred thousand distinct CDR3 sequences, with 35% to 45% occurring once and the leading ten covering approximately 7.1%. The sequenced sample was blood. Source of these receptors: a girl aged 2 to 9 with multiple sclerosis.

V gene TRBV27 combines with J gene TRBJ2-4; D is possibly TRBD1 or TRBD2 (5 bases each). TRBJ2-7 explains the end of the DNA better; the J call may be wrong. Germline V gene sequence: CDR1 MNHEY, CDR2 SMNVEV (reference sequence). CDR3 length: 15 residues. This CDR3 reads CASSSGRDPSYEQYF. DNA for the CDR3: TGTGCCAGCAGTTCCGGCCGGGACCCCTCTTACGAGCAGTACTTC.

This chain uses TRBV7-9 with TRBJ2-5, with 7 positions matching TRBD2. Looked up from germline, CDR1 is SEHNR and CDR2 is FQNEAQ (reference sequence). V was pared by 3 bases and J by 2 bases, with 6 bases of the junction left unmatched. The CDR3 consists of 15 residues. In nucleotides, the CDR3 is TGTGCCAGCAGCTTGTGGCTAGCGGAACAAGAGACCCAGTACTTC. It encodes CASSLWLAEQETQYF.

The chain joins TRBV14 to TRBJ1-1; no clear D. This CDR3 is built from 13 residues. Germline CDR1 reads SGHDN; CDR2 reads FVKESK. V dropped 1 base and J dropped 1 base, with 4 bases sitting between them. CDR3 in DNA: TGTGCCAGCAGCCAAGTCTCGAACACTGAAGCTTTCTTT. Its translation is CASSQVSNTEAFF.

The V and J genes are TRBV4-1 and TRBJ1-5, with TRBD1 matching 11 bases. The V and J ends lost 1 base and 6 bases, in that order; junction bases with no gene match: 5. CDR1 and CDR2 from the germline V gene are MGHRA and YSYEKL. The CDR3 loop spans 16 amino acids. The CDR3 sequence is CASSQGRDRGFQPQHF. DNA for the CDR3: TGCGCCAGCAGCCAAGGAAGGGACAGGGGGTTTCAGCCCCAGCATTTT.

The chain has TRBV11-2 and TRBJ2-3, with TRBD2 identical over 10 bases. Germline V gene lookup returns CDR1 SGHAT and CDR2 FQNNGV. The CDR3 has 17 residues. V shed 3 bases, J shed 2 bases, and the junction held 8 bases outside the gene matches. CDR3 residues: CASSFGRTSGPTDTQYF. The CDR3 DNA reads TGTGCCAGCAGCTTCGGCCGGACTAGCGGCCCCACAGATACGCAGTATTTT.

This clonotype was picked up a small number of times. The V and J genes are TRBV7-8 and TRBJ2-4; 8 bases align to TRBD2. The V and J ends lost 2 bases and 0 bases, in that order; junction bases with no gene match: 12. The CDR3 length is 19 residues. CDR1 and CDR2 (germline): SGHVS, FQNEAQ. The CDR3 DNA sequence: TGTGCCAGCAGCTTACTTCGGGGGGGGACAAATCTAGCCAAAAACATTCAGTACTTC. Translation gives CASSLLRGGTNLAKNIQYF.

This clonotype was seen more than once but under ten times. This rearrangement joins TRBV27 to TRBJ1-2; D perhaps matches TRBD1 (5 bases). The CDR3 contains 16 residues. V dropped 0 bases and J dropped 4 bases, with 15 bases sitting between them. CDR1 is MNHEY, CDR2 SMNVEV, per germline (reference sequence). The CDR3 coding sequence is TGTGCCAGCAGTTTATCGAGACAGTCTAGTGGCTATGGCTACACCTTC. Amino acid sequence: CASSLSRQSSGYGYTF.

CDR3 in amino acids: CASSLAAATNEKLFF. CDR3 bases: TGCGCCAGCAGCTTGGCCGCTGCAACTAATGAAAAACTGTTTTTT. This sequence joins TRBV5-1 and TRBJ1-4; D remains ambiguous. The V end was cut by 0 bases, the J end by 0 bases, with 6 bases between. Per the germline V gene, CDR1 is SGHRS and CDR2 is YFSETQ. The CDR3 is made up of 15 amino acids.